This note documents a single T cell receptor beta chain sequence. This specimen comes from a study of vaccination and CD4 T cells after COVID-19. Study background: The convalescents included six males and four females, and among them two were Hispanic while seven were Caucasian.

Germline V lookup: CDR1 DFQATT, CDR2 SNEGSKA (reference sequence). The CDR3 extends over 15 amino acids. The ends lost 6 bases at V and 0 bases at J; junction bases unmatched: 9. TCRdb itself ran the PCR reads through MiXCR, one entry per CDR3 protein. In the table there are 20,000 to 25,000 distinct CDR3 sequences, around three fifths of which are singletons. The TCR originated in a human donor who had recovered from COVID-19. Source: CD4+ T cells from blood, taken before SARS-CoV-2 vaccination. This rearrangement joins TRBV20-1 to TRBJ2-3; 7 nucleotides line up with TRBD1. The CDR3, as DNA: TGCAGTGCCGGTTCGGGGACAGCGAGCACAGATACGCAGTATTTT. It encodes CSAGSGTASTDTQYF.